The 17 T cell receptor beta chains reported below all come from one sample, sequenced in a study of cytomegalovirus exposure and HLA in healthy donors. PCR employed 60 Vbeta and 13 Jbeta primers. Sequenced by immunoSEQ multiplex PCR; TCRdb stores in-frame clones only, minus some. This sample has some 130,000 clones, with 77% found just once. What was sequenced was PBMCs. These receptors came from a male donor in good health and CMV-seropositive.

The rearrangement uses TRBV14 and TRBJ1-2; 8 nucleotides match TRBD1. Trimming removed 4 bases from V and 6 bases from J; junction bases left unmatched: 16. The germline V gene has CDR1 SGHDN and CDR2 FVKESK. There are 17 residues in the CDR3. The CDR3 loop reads CASSRSASGWDRNGYTF. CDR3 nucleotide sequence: TGTGCCAGCAGCCGAAGTGCAAGTGGATGGGACAGGAATGGCTACACCTTC.

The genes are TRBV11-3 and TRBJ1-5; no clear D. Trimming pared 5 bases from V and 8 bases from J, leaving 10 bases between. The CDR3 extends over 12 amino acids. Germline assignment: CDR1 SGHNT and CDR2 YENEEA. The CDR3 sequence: CASSREWEPQHF. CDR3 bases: TGTGCCAGCAGCCGGGAGTGGGAGCCCCAGCATTTT.

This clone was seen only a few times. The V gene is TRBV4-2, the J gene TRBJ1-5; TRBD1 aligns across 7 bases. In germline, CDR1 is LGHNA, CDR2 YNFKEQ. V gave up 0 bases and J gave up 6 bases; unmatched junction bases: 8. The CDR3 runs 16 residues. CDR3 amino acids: CASSQEGPGGGQPQHF. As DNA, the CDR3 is TGTGCCAGCAGCCAAGAAGGACCAGGGGGAGGTCAGCCCCAGCATTTT.

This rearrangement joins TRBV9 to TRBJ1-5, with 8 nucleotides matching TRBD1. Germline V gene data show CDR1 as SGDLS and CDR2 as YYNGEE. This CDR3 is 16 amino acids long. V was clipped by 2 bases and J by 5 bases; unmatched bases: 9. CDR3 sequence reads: CASSVFRGPNDQPQHF. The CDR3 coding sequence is TGTGCCAGCAGCGTTTTCAGGGGGCCCAACGATCAGCCCCAGCATTTT. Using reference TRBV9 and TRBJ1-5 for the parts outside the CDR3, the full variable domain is DSGVTQTPKHLITATGQRVTLRCSPRSGDLSVYWYQQSLDQGLQFLIQYYNGEERAKGNILERFSAQQFPDLHSELNLSSLELGDSALYFCASSVFRGPNDQPQHFGDGTRLSIL.

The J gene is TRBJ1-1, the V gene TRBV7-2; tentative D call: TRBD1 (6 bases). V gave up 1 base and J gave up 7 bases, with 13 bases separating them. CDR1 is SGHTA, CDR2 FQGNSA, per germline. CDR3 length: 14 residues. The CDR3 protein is CASSLGDTLGEAFF. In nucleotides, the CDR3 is TGTGCCAGCAGCTTAGGGGACACTCTCGGTGAAGCTTTCTTT. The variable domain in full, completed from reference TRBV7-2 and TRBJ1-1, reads GAGVSQSPSNKVTEKGKDVELRCDPISGHTALYWYRQSLGQGLEFLIYFQGNSAPDKSGLPSDRFSAERTGGSVSTLTIQRTQQEDSAVYLCASSLGDTLGEAFFGQGTRLTVV.

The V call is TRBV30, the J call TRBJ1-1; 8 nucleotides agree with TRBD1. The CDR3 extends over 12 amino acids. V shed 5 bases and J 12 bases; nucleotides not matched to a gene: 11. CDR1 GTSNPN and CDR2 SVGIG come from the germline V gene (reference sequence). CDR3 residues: CAWAAGQGGSFF. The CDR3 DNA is TGTGCCTGGGCGGCAGGACAGGGAGGGTCTTTCTTT. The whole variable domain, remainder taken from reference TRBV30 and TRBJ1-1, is SQTIHQWPATLVQPVGSPLSLECTVEGTSNPNLYWYRQAAGRGLQLLFYSVGIGQISSEVPQNLSASRPQDRQFILSSKKLLLSDSGFYLCAWAAGQGGSFFGQGTRLTVV.

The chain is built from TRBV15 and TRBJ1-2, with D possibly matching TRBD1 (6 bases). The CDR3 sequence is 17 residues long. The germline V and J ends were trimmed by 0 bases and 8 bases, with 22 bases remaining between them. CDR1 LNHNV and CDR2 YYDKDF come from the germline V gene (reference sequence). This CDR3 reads CATSRDRRAGVRSGYTF. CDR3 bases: TGTGCCACCAGCAGAGATCGCCGGGCAGGGGTGAGGAGCGGCTACACCTTC.

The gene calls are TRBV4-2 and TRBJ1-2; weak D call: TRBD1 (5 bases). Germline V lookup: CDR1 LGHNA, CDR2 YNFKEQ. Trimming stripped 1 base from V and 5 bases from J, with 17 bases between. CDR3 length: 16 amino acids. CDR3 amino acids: CASSQVGRGAGYGYTF. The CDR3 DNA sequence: TGTGCCAGCAGCCAAGTAGGTAGGGGCGCTGGGTATGGCTACACCTTC.

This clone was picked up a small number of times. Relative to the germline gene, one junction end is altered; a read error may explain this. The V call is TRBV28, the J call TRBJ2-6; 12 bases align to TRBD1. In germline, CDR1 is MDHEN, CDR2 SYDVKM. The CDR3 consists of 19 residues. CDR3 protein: CASSLAGTGGISGANGLTF. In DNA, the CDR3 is TGTGCCAGCAGTCTCGCAGGGACAGGGGGCATCTCTGGGGCCAACGGCCTGACTTTC.

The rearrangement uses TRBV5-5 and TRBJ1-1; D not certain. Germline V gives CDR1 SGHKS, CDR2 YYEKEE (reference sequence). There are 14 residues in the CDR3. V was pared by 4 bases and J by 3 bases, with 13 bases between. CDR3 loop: CASSREFSHTEAFF. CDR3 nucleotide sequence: TGTGCCAGCAGCCGGGAATTCTCTCACACTGAAGCTTTCTTT.

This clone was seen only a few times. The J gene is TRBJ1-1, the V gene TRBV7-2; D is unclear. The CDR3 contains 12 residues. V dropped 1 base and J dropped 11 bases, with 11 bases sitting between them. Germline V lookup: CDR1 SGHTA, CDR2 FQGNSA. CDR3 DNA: TGTGCCAGCAGCTTAGGAAGCTGGAGGGCTTTCTTT. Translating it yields CASSLGSWRAFF. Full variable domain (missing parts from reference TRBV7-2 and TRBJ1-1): GAGVSQSPSNKVTEKGKDVELRCDPISGHTALYWYRQSLGQGLEFLIYFQGNSAPDKSGLPSDRFSAERTGGSVSTLTIQRTQQEDSAVYLCASSLGSWRAFFGQGTRLTVV.

The chain's CDR3 is CASRPGQSQETQYF. The CDR3 nucleotides are TGCGCCAGCAGGCCCGGACAGAGTCAAGAGACCCAGTACTTC. The chain employs TRBV5-1 and TRBJ2-5, with a weak D call TRBD1 (6 bases). Germline values: CDR1 SGHRS, CDR2 YFSETQ. The CDR3 totals 14 residues. Trimming pared 5 bases from V and 2 bases from J, leaving 13 bases between.

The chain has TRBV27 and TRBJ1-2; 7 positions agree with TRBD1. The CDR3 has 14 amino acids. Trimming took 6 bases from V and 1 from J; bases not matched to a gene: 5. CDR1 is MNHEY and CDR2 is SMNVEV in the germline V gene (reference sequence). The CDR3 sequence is CASRRGQDNYGYTF. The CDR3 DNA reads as TGTGCCAGCAGACGCGGACAGGATAACTATGGCTACACCTTC.

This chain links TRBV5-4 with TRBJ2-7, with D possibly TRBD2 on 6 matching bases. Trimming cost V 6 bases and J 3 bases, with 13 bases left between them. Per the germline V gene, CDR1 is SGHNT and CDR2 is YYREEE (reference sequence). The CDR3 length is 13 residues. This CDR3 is CASTQGAGYEQYF. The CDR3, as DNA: TGTGCCAGCACCCAGGGAGCGGGCTACGAGCAGTACTTC.

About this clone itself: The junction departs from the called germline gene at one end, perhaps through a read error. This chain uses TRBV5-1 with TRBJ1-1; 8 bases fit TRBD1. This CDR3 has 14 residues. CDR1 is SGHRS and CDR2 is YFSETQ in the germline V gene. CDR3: CASSLDRAYTEAFF. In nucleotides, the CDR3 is TGCGCCAGCAGTTTGGACAGGGCCTACACTGAAGCTTTCTTT.

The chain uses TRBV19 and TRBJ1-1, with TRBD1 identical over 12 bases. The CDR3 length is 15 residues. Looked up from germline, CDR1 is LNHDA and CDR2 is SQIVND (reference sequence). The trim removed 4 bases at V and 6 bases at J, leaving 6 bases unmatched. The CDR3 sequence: CASSTGQGALSEAFF. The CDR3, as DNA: TGTGCCAGTAGTACGGGACAGGGGGCTCTCTCTGAAGCTTTCTTT. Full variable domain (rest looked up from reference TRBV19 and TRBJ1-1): DGGITQSPKYLFRKEGQNVTLSCEQNLNHDAMYWYRQDPGQGLRLIYYSQIVNDFQKGDIAEGYSVSREKKESFPLTVTSAQKNPTAFYLCASSTGQGALSEAFFGQGTRLTVV.

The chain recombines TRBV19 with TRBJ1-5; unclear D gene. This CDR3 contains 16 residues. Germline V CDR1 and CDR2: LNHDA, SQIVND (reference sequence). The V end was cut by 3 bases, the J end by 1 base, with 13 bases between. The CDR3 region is CASSMPRGESNQPQHF. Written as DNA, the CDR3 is TGTGCCAGTAGTATGCCCCGAGGTGAGAGCAATCAGCCCCAGCATTTT. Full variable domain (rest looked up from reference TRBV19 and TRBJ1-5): DGGITQSPKYLFRKEGQNVTLSCEQNLNHDAMYWYRQDPGQGLRLIYYSQIVNDFQKGDIAEGYSVSREKKESFPLTVTSAQKNPTAFYLCASSMPRGESNQPQHFGDGTRLSIL.